These 15 T cell receptor beta chains came from one sample sequenced in a study of regulatory T cells in long-lasting Graves disease. With iRepertoire HTBI primers and Arm-PCR of CDR3 regions, TCR beta libraries were built. TCRdb passed the multiplex PCR reads through MiXCR, listing each CDR3 protein once. The sample lists about 560,000 distinct CDR3 sequences, about 16% occurring once. The time point denotes: newly diagnosed GD, antithyroid drugs for less than 3 months. TCR sequences were obtained from RNA taken from PBMCs. The same specimen was also included in a second study, on T cells in Graves' hyperthyroidism and ophthalmopathy.

This sample comprised peripheral blood mononuclear cells (PBMCs), obtained at new diagnosis, from a patient treated with antithyroid drugs. All receptors come from a man younger than 30 with Graves disease.

This clonotype was picked up many times. The chain couples TRBV7-9 to TRBJ2-2; D uncertain. Germline-derived CDR1 and CDR2 are SEHNR and FQNEAQ (reference sequence). Trimming removed 4 bases at V and 2 bases at J, with 14 bases between. This CDR3 is built from 16 residues. CDR3 DNA: TGTGCCAGCAGCTCAGAGGTGGCACCAAACACCGGGGAGCTGTTTTTT. It translates to CASSSEVAPNTGELFF.

This clonotype came up many times. J is TRBJ1-1 and V is TRBV6-9, with D uncertain. The V gene lost 3 bases and the J gene lost 5 bases, with 10 bases spanning the gap. This CDR3 has 13 residues. Germline CDR1 is MNHGY and CDR2 is SVAAGI. For the CDR3, the DNA is TGTGCCAGCAGTTACGGAGAGAGGACTGAAGCTTTCTTT. Translating it yields CASSYGERTEAFF.

This clonotype was counted ten times or more. The CDR3: CASRFVGGVNTEAFF. Written as DNA, the CDR3 is TGTGCCAGCAGGTTCGTGGGGGGAGTGAACACTGAAGCTTTCTTT. The chain has TRBV2 and TRBJ1-1; perhaps TRBD1 as D (5 bases). V lost 6 bases and J lost 0, with 14 bases in between. CDR3 length: 15 residues. Germline assignment: CDR1 SNHLY and CDR2 FYNNEI.

Turning to this clonotype: A junction boundary mismatches the germline segment, possibly from a read error. V usage is TRBV29-1 and J usage is TRBJ1-2, with TRBD1 matching 8 bases. This CDR3 is 11 amino acids long. Germline V CDR1 and CDR2: SQVTM, ANQGSEA. The CDR3 DNA reads as TGCAGCGCCGTGACAGGGGATGGCTCCACCTTC. Protein: CSAVTGDGSTF.

The V call is TRBV9, the J call TRBJ2-3, with 8 nucleotides matching TRBD2. Germline V gene sequence: CDR1 SGDLS, CDR2 YYNGEE. V shed 4 bases and J 1 base; nucleotides not matched to a gene: 8. This CDR3 has 16 amino acids. CDR3 coding DNA: TGTGCCAGCAGCTTCCCACTAGCGGATGGCACAGATACGCAGTATTTT. Its protein product is CASSFPLADGTDTQYF.

This clonotype was counted a few times. The chain's CDR3 is CASSLIGTDTEAFF. CDR3 DNA sequence: TGTGCCAGCAGCTTAATAGGGACCGACACTGAAGCTTTCTTT. The J gene is TRBJ1-1, the V gene TRBV13, with D maybe TRBD1 (5 bases). The V end was cut by 2 bases, the J end by 3 bases, with 10 bases between. The CDR3 contains 14 residues. The germline V gene has CDR1 PRHDT and CDR2 FYEKMQ (reference sequence).

This clonotype showed up many times. The chain recombines TRBV12-3 or TRBV12-4 with TRBJ1-1; D gene ambiguous. Trimming removed 5 bases from V and 0 bases from J, with 16 bases in between. This CDR3 is 16 amino acids long. As DNA, the CDR3 is TGTGCCAGCAGTAAGACAAGTAGGTTCATGAACACTGAAGCTTTCTTT. The encoded protein is CASSKTSRFMNTEAFF.

This clonotype has a count of ten or more. The chain is built from TRBV24-1 and TRBJ2-7; either TRBD1 or TRBD2 may fit D (5 bases each). CDR1 and CDR2 from the germline V gene are KGHDR and SFDVKD. The V end was cut by 7 bases, the J end by 2 bases, with 17 bases between. This CDR3 spans 15 amino acids. DNA for the CDR3: TGTGCCACCAGAAGAGGGACGGATCGAACCTACGAGCAGTACTTC. Translation gives CATRRGTDRTYEQYF.

A note on this clonotype: At one end the junction does not follow the germline gene, possibly because of a read error. The chain has TRBV7-2 and TRBJ2-3, with D perhaps matching TRBD1 or TRBD2 (5 bases each). Germline V gene sequence: CDR1 SGHTA, CDR2 FQGNSA. The CDR3 consists of 16 residues. The CDR3 coding sequence is TGTGGCAGCAGCTTAGCGCTGAGTAACAGGCCAGATACGCAGTATTTT. It is translated as CGSSLALSNRPDTQYF.

The chain employs TRBV7-3 and TRBJ2-4; TRBD2 might be the D (6 bases). Per the germline V gene, CDR1 is SGHTA and CDR2 is FQGTGA. The CDR3 totals 17 residues. V lost 1 base to trimming and J lost 2 bases, with 15 bases between them. The chain's CDR3 is CASSLRGGGGTKNIQYF. The CDR3 DNA reads as TGTGCCAGCAGCTTAAGGGGAGGAGGTGGTACCAAAAACATTCAGTACTTC.

This clonotype was picked up many times. The V call is TRBV30, the J call TRBJ1-2, with a possible D match to TRBD1 (5 bases). Trimming removed 1 base at V and 4 bases at J, with 16 bases between. This CDR3 has 15 amino acids. The germline V gene has CDR1 GTSNPN and CDR2 SVGIG (reference sequence). The CDR3 DNA reads TGTGCCTGGAGTGACCGGGACGGGGGAGGCTATGGCTACACCTTC. Its translation: CAWSDRDGGGYGYTF.

Details on this clonotype: The junction departs from germline at one end; a sequencing error may be responsible. The chain links TRBV5-1 to TRBJ2-7, with D unresolved. The CDR3 extends over 16 amino acids. CDR1 is SGHRS, CDR2 YFSETQ, per germline. This CDR3 reads CASIGSGKGSSYEQYF. Here the CDR3 DNA reads TGTGCCAGCATAGGATCAGGAAAGGGATCCTCCTACGAGCAGTACTTC. The whole variable domain, filled in from reference TRBV5-1 and TRBJ2-7, reads KAGVTQTPRYLIKTRGQQVTLSCSPISGHRSVSWYQQTPGQGLQFLFEYFSETQRNKGNFPGRFSGRQFSNSRSEMNVSTLELGDSALYLCASIGSGKGSSYEQYFGPGTRLTVT.

This clonotype was recorded many times. V is TRBV6-1 and J is TRBJ1-5; D uncertain. Trimming cost V 2 bases and J 2 bases, with 13 bases left between them. Germline V gene lookup returns CDR1 MNHNS and CDR2 SASEGT. There are 16 residues in the CDR3. CDR3 residues: CASSESPGMGNQPQHF. The DNA of the CDR3 is TGTGCCAGCAGTGAATCCCCGGGAATGGGCAATCAGCCCCAGCATTTT.

This clonotype was seen more than once but under ten times. The V call is TRBV9, the J call TRBJ1-3, with unresolved D. CDR3 length: 16 residues. Looked up from germline, CDR1 is SGDLS and CDR2 is YYNGEE. V lost 0 bases and J lost 0, with 10 bases in between. In nucleotides, the CDR3 is TGTGCCAGCAGCGTAGAAGGGTGGAGCTCTGGAAACACCATATATTTT. As protein: CASSVEGWSSGNTIYF.

This chain joins TRBV6-5 and TRBJ2-1, with unresolved D. The CDR3 is 16 residues long. In germline, CDR1 is MNHEY, CDR2 SVGAGI. V gave up 2 bases and J gave up 5 bases, with 16 bases separating them. The CDR3 nucleotides read TGTGCCAGCAGTTACGGAGTTCAGATCCGGGACAATGAGCAGTTCTTC. Amino acids: CASSYGVQIRDNEQFF.